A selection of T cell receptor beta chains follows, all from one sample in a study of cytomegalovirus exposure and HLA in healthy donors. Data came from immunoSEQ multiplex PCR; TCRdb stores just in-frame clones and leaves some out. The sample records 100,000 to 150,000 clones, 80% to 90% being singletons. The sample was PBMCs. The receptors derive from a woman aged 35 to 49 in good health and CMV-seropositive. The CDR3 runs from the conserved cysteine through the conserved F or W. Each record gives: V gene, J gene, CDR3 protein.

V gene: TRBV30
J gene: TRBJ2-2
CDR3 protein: CAWSPTIAGGPGELFF

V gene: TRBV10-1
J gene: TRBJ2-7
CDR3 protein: CASSGTGGYEQYF

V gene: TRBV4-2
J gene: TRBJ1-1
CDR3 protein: CASSQEGGRGAFF

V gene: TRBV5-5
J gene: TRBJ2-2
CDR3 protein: CASSQHRGPGGELFF

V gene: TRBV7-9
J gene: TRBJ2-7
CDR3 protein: CASLLRGEQYF

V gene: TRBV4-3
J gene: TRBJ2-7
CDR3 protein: CASSQDLGEEQYF

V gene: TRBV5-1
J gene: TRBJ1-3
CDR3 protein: CASSFLSGNTIYF

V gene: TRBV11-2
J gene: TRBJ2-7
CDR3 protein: CASSLRGYEQYF

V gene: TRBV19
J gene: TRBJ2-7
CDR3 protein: CASSSNSPGSYEQYF

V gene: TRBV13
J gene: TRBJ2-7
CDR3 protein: CASSRLGLADLSEQYF

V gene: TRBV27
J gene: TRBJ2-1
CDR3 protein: CASEGGGEQFF

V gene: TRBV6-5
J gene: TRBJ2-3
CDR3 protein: CASSGSTDTQYF

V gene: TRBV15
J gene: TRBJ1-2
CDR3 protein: CATSRPDSACTF

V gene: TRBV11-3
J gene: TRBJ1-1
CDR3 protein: CASSFHTVEAFF

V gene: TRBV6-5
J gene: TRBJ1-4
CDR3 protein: CASSYSREKLFF

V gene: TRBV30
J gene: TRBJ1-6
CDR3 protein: CAWNWQGPLSSYNSPLHF

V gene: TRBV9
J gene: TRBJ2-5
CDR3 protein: CASSLGQGRETQYF

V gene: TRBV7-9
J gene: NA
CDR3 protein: CASSPRDLAYEQYF

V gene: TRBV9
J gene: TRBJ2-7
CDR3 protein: CASSVLDTSSYEQYF

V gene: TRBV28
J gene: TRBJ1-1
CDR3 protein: CASSPWTAEAFF

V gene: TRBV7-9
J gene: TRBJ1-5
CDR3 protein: CSSSLIDQPQHF

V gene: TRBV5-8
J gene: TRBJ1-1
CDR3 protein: CASSLYPFAFF

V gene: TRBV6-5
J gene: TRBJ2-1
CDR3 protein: CASGTAGPGNEQFF

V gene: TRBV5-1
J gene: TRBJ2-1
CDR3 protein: CASSILAGVPNEQFF

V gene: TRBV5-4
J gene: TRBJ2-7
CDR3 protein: CASSHGTAGGYEQYF

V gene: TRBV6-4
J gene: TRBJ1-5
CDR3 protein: CASTNLPVGGRFGNQPQHF

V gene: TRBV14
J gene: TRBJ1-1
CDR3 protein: CASSQVRYTEAFF

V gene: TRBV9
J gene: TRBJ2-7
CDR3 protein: CASSVRAGGPYEQYF

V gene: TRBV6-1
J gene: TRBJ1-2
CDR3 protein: CASSVEDSHYGYTF

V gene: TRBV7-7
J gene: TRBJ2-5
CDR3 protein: CASSFQYQETQYF

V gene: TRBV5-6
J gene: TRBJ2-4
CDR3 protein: CASTAIKGGIQYF

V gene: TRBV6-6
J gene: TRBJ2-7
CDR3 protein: CASSYSRLRSVEQYF

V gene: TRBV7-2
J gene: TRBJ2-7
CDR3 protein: CASSGGTRIEQYF

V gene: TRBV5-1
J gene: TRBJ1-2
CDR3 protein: CASSLTSLHGYTF

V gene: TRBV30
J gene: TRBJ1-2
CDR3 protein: CAWTLQGASAGYTF

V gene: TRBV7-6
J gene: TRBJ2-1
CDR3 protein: CASSLAIAGAYNEQFF

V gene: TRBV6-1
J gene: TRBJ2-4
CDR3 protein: CASSEVRGSGNIQYF

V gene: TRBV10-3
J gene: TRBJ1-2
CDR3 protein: CAISENRGAGYGYTF

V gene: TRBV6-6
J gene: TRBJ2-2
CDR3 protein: CASNGQPSEELFF

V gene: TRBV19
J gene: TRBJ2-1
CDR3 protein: CASSLTENEQFF

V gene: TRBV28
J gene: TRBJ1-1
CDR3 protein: CASSLTKVKTGKNTEAFF

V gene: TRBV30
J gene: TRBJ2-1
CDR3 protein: CAWSGGQREQFF

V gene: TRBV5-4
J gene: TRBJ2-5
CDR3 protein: CASSLAGGQGSETQYF

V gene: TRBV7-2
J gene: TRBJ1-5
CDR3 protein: CASSLGTWGGTGQSAQHF

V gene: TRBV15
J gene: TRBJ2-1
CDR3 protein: CATGGSGKVAYNEQFF

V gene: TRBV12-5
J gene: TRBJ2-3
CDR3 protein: CASGPGVGDTQYF

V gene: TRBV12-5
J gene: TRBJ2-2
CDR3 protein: CASGSGMEGDTGELFF

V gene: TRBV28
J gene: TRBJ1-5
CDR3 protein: CASSPYVGLGNQPQHF

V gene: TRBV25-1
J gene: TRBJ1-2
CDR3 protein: CASSADRGRSRDYGYTF

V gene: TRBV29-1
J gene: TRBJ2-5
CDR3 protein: CSVGLLRGETQYF

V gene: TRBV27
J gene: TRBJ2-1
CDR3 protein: CASSWGALAGLDEQFF

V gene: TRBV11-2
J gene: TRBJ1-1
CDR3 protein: CASSSWTDKEPEAFF

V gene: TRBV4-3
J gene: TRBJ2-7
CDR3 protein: CASSQGGSREQYF

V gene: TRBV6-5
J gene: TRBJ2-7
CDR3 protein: CASSYTPPRVREQYF

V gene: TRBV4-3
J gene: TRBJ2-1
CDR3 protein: CASSQEASGLAYNEQFF